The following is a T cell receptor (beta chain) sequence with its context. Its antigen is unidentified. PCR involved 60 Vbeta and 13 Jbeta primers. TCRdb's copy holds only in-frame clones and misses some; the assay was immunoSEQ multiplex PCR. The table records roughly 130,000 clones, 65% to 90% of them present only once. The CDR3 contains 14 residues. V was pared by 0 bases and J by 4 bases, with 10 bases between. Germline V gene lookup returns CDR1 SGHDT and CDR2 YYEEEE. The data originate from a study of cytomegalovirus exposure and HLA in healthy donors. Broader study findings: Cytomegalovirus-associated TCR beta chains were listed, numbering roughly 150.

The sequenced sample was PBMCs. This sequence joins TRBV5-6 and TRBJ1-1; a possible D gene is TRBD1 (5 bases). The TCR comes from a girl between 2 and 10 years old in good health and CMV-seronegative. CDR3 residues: CASSLVRGGTEAFF. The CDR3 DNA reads TGTGCCAGCAGCTTGGTCCGGGGGGGCACTGAAGCTTTCTTT.